The count of the clone carrying this TCR beta chain is one. The data were obtained in a study of shared clonotypes between healthy human individuals. As originally analysed: There were no quality scores in the junction-only immunoSEQ sequences, so filtering differed. Only in-frame clones appear in the TCRdb table, and some are missing; sequencing was by immunoSEQ multiplex PCR. That table furnishes V, J and clone size, whereas the DNA furnished D and trimming. The table includes approximately 1.5 million clones, 95% to 99% detected once. There are 15 residues in the CDR3. Germline CDR1 reads SGDLS; CDR2 reads YYNGEE. Trimming shortened V by 3 bases and J by 0 bases, and 12 bases separated the two germline ends.

Sequenced sample: naive CD4+ T cells sorted from blood. The subset denotes: CD45RA+ positively selected. The TCR originated in a young man in good health. The genes are TRBV9 and TRBJ1-1; D gene uncertain. The CDR3 here is CASSAETSLNTEAFF. The CDR3 DNA reads TGTGCCAGCAGCGCCGAAACGTCCCTGAACACTGAAGCTTTCTTT.